This record covers a single TCR beta chain. Its target is unknown. Profiling relied on immunoSEQ multiplex PCR, and the TCRdb table lists in-frame clones only, not all of them. The sample includes fewer than 70,000 clones, 83% of them seen just once. This sample was taken from a study of OX40 agonist ivuxolimab in advanced cancers. On the study more broadly: Patients received ivuxolimab, an agonistic anti-OX40 (CD134) antibody. Study results and limitations: More expanded clones were seen, on average, in CD8+ T cells than in CD4+. Both CD4+ and CD8+ T cell populations in blood had undergone clonal expansion by week 6 at 0.1 to 3.0 mg/kg.

The CDR3 consists of 14 residues. Germline V gives CDR1 MNHNS, CDR2 SASEGT. V was pared by 1 base and J by 1 base, with 7 bases between. The sequence was obtained from an adult with an advanced solid tumor such as melanoma, head and neck, liver or kidney cancer. The sample in question was CD4+ or CD8+ T cells sorted from blood, obtained in a trial of the OX40 agonist ivuxolimab. The J gene is TRBJ1-1, the V gene TRBV6-1; D gene uncertain. The CDR3 coding sequence is TGTGCCAGCAGTGAAGAACCTGCGAACACTGAAGCTTTCTTT. Translation gives CASSEEPANTEAFF.